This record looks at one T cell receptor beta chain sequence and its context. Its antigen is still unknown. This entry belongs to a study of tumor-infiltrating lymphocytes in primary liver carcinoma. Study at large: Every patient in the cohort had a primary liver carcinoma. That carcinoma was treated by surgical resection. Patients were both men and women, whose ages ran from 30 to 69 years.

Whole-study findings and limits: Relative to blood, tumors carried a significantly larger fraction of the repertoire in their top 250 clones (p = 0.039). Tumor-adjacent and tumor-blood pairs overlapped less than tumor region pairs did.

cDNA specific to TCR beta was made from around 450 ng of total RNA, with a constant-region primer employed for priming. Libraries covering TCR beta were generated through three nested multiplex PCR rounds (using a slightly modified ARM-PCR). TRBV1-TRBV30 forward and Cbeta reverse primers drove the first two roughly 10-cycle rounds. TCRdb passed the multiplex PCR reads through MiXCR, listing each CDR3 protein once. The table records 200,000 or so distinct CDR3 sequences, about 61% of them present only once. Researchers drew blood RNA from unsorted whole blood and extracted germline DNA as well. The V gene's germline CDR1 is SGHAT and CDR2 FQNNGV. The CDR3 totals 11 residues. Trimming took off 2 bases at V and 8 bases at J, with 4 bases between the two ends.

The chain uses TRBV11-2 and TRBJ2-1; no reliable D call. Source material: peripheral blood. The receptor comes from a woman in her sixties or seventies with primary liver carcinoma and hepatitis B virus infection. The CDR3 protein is CASSLFHEQFF. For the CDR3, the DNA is TGTGCCAGCAGCTTATTCCATGAGCAGTTCTTC.